Sequencing of this T cell receptor beta chain was carried out in a study of blood T cell repertoires in COVID-19. Germline CDR1 and CDR2: KGHSH and LQKENI. The V end lost 6 bases, the J end lost 7 bases, and 14 bases lay between the germline ends. CDR3 length: 13 amino acids. Libraries were prepared by immunoSEQ multiplex PCR; TCRdb keeps only in-frame clonotypes and omits some of them. The data show about 200,000 clones, around 84% seen once. Sequencing was performed on peripheral blood. The TCR originated in a woman of 80 years or more with acute or convalescent COVID-19. This chain uses TRBV18 with TRBJ2-3; D may be TRBD2 (6 bases). The CDR3 loop is CASSPWAGHTQYF. The CDR3 nucleotides are TGTGCCAGCTCGCCTTGGGCGGGACATACGCAGTATTTT.